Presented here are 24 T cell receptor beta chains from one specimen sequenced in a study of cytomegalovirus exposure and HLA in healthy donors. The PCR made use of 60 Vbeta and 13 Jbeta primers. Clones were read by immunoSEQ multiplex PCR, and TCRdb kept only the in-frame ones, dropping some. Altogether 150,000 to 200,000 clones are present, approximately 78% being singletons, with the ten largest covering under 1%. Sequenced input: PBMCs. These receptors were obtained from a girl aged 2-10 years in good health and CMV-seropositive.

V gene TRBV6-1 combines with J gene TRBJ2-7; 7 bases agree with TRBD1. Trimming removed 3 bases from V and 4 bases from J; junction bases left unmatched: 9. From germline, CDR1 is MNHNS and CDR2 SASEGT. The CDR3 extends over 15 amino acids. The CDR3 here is CASSDFRDSAYEQYF. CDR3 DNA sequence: TGTGCCAGCAGTGACTTCCGGGACAGCGCTTACGAGCAGTACTTC.

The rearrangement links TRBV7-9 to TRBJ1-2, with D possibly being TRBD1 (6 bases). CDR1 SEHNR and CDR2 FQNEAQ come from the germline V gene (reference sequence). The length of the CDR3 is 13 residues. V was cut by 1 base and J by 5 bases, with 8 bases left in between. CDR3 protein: CASSLEGGYGYTF. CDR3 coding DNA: TGTGCCAGCAGCTTAGAAGGGGGATATGGCTACACCTTC.

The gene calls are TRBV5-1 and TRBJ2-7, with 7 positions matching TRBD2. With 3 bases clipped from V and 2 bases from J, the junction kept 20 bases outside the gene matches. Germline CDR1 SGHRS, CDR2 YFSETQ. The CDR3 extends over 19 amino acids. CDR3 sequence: CASSWLTQSPGLLAYEQYF. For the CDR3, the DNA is TGCGCCAGCAGCTGGTTAACTCAATCACCGGGACTACTAGCCTACGAGCAGTACTTC.

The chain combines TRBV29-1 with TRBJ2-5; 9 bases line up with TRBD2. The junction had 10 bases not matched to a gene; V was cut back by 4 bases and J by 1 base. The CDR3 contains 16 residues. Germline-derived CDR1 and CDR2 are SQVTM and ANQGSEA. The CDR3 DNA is TGCAGCGTTGGGGGCGGGAGGGCCACCCCCCAAGAGACCCAGTACTTC. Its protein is CSVGGGRATPQETQYF.

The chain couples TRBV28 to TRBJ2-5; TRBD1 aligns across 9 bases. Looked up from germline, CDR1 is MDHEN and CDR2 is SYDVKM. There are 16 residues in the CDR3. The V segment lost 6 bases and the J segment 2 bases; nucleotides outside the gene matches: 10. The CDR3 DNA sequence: TGTGCCAGCAGGCCTGGGACAGGGAATTATCAAGAGACCCAGTACTTC. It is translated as CASRPGTGNYQETQYF.

CDR3 coding DNA: TGTGCCAGCAGCCCATTGGGGACTAGCGACTACCAAGAGACCCAGTACTTC. This translates into CASSPLGTSDYQETQYF. The genes are TRBV7-9 and TRBJ2-5; 10 nucleotides line up with TRBD2. Looked up from germline, CDR1 is SEHNR and CDR2 is FQNEAQ (reference sequence). With V trimmed by 5 bases and J by 0 bases, 9 bases remained unmatched. The CDR3 has 17 amino acids.

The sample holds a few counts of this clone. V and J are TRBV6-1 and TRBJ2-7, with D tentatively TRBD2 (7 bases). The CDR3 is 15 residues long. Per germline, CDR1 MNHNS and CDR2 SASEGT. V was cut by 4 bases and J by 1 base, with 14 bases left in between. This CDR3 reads CASSVREGGSYEQYF. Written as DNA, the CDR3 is TGTGCCAGCAGTGTCCGAGAGGGGGGGTCCTACGAGCAGTACTTC.

DNA of the CDR3: TGCGCCAGCAGCTTGGTATTCGCGGCTGGGGCCAACGTCCTGACTTTC. Translating gives CASSLVFAAGANVLTF. This chain links TRBV5-1 with TRBJ2-6; D gene ambiguous. Germline loops: CDR1 SGHRS, CDR2 YFSETQ. The CDR3 extends over 16 amino acids. V shed 0 bases and J shed 2 bases, with 9 bases lying between them.

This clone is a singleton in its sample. Here the CDR3 reads CASSLGGREKLFF. CDR3 sequence (DNA): TGTGCCAGCAGCTTAGGCGGTCGTGAAAAACTGTTTTTT. The rearrangement links TRBV11-2 to TRBJ1-4; D gene uncertain. V shed 1 base and J shed 7 bases, with 7 bases lying between them. The CDR3 runs to 13 residues. The V gene's germline CDR1 is SGHAT and CDR2 FQNNGV.

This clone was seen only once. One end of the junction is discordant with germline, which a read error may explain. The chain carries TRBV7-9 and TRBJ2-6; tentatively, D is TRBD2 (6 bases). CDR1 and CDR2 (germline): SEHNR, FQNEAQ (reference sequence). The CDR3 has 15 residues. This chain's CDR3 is CSSSLLASGANVLTF. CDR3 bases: TGTTCCAGCAGCTTACTAGCTTCTGGGGCCAACGTCCTGACTTTC.

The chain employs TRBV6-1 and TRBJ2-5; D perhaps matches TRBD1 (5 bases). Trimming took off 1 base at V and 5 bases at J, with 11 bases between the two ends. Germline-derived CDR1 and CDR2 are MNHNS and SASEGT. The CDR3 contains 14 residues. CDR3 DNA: TGTGCCAGCAGTGAAGGGTTACGACAGGAGACCCAGTACTTC. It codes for CASSEGLRQETQYF.

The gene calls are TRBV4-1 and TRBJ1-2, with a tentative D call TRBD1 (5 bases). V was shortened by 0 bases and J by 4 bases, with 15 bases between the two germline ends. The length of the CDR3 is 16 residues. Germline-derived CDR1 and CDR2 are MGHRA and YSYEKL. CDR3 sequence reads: CASSQEGSGLRYGYTF. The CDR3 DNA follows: TGCGCCAGCAGCCAAGAGGGGTCAGGGCTTCGCTATGGCTACACCTTC.

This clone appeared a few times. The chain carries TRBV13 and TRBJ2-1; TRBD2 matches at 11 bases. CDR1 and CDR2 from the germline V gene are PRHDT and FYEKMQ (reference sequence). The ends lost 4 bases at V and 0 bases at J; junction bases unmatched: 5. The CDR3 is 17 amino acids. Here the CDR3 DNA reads TGTGCCAGCAGCTCCGGGACTAGCGGTAGCTCCTACAATGAGCAGTTCTTC. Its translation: CASSSGTSGSSYNEQFF.

The CDR3 DNA reads as TGTGCCAGCAGTGAAGCGAATACAGGAAATAATTCACCCCTCCACTTT. Amino acid sequence: CASSEANTGNNSPLHF. This sequence joins TRBV2 and TRBJ1-6; D is perhaps TRBD1 (5 bases). Trimming shortened V by 0 bases and J by 5 bases, and 11 bases separated the two germline ends. CDR3 length: 16 amino acids. The germline gives CDR1 SNHLY, CDR2 FYNNEI.

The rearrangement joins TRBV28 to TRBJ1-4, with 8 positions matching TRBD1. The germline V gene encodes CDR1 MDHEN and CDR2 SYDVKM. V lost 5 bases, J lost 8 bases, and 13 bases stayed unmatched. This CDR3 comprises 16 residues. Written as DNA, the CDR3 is TGTGCCAGCAGTAGTCAGGGGGCGCAGATTTACGAAAAACTGTTTTTT. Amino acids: CASSSQGAQIYEKLFF.

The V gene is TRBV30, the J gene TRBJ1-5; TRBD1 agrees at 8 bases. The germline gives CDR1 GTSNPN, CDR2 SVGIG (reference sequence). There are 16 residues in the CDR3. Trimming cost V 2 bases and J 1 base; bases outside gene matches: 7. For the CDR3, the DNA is TGTGCCTGGAGTAAAATTTGGACAGGGAGCAATCAGCCCCAGCATTTT. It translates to CAWSKIWTGSNQPQHF.

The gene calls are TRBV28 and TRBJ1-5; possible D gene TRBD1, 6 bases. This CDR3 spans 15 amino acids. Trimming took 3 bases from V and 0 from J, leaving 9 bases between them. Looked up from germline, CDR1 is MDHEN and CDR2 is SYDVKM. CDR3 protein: CASSFTGHSNQPQHF. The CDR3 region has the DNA TGTGCCAGCAGTTTCACGGGACATAGCAATCAGCCCCAGCATTTT.

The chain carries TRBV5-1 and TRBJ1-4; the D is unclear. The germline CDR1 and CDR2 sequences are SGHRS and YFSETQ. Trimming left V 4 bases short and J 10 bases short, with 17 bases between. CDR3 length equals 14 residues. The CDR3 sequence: CASSQDPGAGKLFF. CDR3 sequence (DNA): TGCGCCAGCAGCCAAGACCCCGGCGCAGGAAAACTGTTTTTT.

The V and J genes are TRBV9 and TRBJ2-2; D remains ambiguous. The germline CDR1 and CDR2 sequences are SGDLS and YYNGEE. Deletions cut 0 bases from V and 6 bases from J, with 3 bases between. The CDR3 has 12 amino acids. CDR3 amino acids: CASSVGPGELFF. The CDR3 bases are TGTGCCAGCAGCGTAGGGCCCGGGGAGCTGTTTTTT. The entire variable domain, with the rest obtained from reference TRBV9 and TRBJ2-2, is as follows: DSGVTQTPKHLITATGQRVTLRCSPRSGDLSVYWYQQSLDQGLQFLIQYYNGEERAKGNILERFSAQQFPDLHSELNLSSLELGDSALYFCASSVGPGELFFGEGSRLTVL.

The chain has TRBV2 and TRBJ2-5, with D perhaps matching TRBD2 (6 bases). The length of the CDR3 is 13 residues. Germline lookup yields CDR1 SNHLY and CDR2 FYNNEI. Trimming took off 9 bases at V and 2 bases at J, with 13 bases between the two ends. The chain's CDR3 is CARGTAGQETQYF. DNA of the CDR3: TGTGCCAGAGGGACTGCGGGGCAAGAGACCCAGTACTTC.

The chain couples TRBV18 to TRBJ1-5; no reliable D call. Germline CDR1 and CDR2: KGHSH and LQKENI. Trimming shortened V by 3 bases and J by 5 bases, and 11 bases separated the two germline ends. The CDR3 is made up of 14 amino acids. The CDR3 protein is CASSPQSGDQPQHF. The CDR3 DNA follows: TGTGCCAGCTCACCCCAAAGCGGGGATCAGCCCCAGCATTTT.

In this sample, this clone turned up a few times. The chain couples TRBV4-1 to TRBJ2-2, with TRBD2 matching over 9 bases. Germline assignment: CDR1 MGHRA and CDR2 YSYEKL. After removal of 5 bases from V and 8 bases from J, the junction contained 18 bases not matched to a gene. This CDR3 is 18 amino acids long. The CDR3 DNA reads TGCGCCAGCAGCGAGCTATTCGGTAGCGGGAGAATTCCAGGGGAGCTGTTTTTT. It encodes CASSELFGSGRIPGELFF.

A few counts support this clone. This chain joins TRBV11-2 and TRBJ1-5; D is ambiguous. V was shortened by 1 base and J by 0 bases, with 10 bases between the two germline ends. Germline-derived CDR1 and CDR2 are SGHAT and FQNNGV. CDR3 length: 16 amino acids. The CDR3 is CASSLGVYYSNQPQHF. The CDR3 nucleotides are TGTGCCAGCAGCTTAGGGGTGTACTATAGCAATCAGCCCCAGCATTTT. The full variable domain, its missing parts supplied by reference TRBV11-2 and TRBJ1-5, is EAGVAQSPRYKIIEKRQSVAFWCNPISGHATLYWYQQILGQGPKLLIQFQNNGVVDDSQLPKDRFSAERLKGVDSTLKIQPAKLEDSAVYLCASSLGVYYSNQPQHFGDGTRLSIL.

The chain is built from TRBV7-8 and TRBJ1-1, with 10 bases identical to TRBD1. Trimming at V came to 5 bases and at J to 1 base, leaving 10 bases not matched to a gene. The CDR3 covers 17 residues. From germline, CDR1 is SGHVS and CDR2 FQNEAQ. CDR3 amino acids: CASSAGQGFGENTEAFF. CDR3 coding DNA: TGTGCCAGCAGCGCGGGACAGGGGTTCGGGGAGAACACTGAAGCTTTCTTT.